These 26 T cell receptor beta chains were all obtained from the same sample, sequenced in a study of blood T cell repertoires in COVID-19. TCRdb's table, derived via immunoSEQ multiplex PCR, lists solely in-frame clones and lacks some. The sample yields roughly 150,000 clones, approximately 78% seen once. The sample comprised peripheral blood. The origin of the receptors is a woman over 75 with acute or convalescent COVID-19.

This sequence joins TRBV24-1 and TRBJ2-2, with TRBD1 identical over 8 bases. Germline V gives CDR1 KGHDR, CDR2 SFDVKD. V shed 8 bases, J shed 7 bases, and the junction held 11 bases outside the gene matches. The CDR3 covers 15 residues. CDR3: CATIDATGADGELFF. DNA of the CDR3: TGTGCCACCATTGACGCGACAGGGGCGGACGGGGAGCTGTTTTTT.

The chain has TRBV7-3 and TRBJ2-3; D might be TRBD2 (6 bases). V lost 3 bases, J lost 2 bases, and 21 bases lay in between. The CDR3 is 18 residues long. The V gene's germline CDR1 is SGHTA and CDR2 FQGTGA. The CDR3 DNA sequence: TGTGCCAGCAGCTTGACTAGTTTCCGAGGTACACCCACAGATACGCAGTATTTT. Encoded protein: CASSLTSFRGTPTDTQYF.

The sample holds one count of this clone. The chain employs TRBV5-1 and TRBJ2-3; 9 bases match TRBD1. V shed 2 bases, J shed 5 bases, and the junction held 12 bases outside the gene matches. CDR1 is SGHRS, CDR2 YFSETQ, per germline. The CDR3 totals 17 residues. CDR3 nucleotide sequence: TGCGCCAGCAGCTTTTCTTGGGGACAGGGCGGTATAGATACGCAGTATTTT. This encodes CASSFSWGQGGIDTQYF.

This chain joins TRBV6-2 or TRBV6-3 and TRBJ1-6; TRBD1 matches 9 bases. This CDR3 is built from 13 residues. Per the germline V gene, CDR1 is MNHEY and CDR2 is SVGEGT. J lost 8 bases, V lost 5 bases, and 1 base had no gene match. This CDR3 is CASSRDRDSPLHF. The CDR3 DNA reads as TGTGCCAGCAGTCGGGACAGGGATTCACCCCTCCACTTT.

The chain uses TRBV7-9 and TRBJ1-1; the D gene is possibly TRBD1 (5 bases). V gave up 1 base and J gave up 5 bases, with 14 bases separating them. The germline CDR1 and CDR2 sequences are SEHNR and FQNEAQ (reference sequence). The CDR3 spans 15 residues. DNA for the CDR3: TGTGCCAGCAGCTTAGGGGACTCGGGCGGGACTGAAGCTTTCTTT. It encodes CASSLGDSGGTEAFF.

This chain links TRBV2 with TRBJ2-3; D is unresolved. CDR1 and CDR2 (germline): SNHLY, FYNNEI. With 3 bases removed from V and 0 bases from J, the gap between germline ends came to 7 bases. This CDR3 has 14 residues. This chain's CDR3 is CASSERLSTDTQYF. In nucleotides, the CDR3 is TGTGCCAGCAGTGAGAGGCTTAGCACAGATACGCAGTATTTT.

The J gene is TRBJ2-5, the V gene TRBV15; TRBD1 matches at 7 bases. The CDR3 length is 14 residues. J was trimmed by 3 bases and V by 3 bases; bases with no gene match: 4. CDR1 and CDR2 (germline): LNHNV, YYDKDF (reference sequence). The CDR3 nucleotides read TGTGCCACCAGCAGGACAGGGATGGAAGAGACCCAGTACTTC. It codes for CATSRTGMEETQYF.

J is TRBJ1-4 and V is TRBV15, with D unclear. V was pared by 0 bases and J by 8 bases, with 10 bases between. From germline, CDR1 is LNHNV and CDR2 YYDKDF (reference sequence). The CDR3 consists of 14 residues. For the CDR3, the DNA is TGTGCCACCAGCAGAGATGGCGGCTACGAAAAACTGTTTTTT. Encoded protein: CATSRDGGYEKLFF.

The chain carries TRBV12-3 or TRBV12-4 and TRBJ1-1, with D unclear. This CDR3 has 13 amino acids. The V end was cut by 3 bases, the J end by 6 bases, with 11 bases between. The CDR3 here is CASSFVGRAEAFF. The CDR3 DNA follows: TGTGCCAGCAGTTTTGTGGGCAGAGCTGAAGCTTTCTTT.

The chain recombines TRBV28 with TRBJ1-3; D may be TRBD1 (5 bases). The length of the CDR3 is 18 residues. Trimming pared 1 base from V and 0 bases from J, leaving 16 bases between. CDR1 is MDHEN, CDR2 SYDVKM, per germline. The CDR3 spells CASSLSLGAGNSGNTIYF. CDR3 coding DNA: TGTGCCAGCAGTTTATCGCTGGGCGCAGGGAACTCTGGAAACACCATATATTTT.

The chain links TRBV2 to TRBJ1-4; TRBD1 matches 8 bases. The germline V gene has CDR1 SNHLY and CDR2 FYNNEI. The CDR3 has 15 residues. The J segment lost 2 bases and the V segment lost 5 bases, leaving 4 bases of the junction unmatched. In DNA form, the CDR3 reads TGTGCCAGCAGTCCGACAGGGGATACTAATGAAAAACTGTTTTTT. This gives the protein CASSPTGDTNEKLFF.

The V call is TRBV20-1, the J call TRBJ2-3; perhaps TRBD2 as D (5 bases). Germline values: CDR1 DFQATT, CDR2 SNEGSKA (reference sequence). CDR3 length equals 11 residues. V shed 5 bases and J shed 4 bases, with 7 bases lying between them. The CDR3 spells CSAVLADTQYF. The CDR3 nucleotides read TGCAGTGCTGTACTAGCAGATACGCAGTATTTT.

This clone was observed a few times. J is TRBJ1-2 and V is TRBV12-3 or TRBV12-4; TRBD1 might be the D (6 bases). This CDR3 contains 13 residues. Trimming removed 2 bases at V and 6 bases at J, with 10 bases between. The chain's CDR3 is CASSLHRDNGYTF. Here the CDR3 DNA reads TGTGCCAGCAGTTTACACAGGGATAATGGCTACACCTTC.

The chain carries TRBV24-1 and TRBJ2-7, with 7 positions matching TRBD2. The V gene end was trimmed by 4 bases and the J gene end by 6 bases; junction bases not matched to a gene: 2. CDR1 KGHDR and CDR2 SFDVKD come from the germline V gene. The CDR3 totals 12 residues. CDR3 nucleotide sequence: TGTGCCACCAGTGAATCGGGGGGCGAGCAGTACTTC. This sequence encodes CATSESGGEQYF.

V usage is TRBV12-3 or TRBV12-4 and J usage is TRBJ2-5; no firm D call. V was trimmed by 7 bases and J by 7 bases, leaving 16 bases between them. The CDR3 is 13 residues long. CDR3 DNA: TGTGCCAGCACCCTAGTGGGTACCGGGACCCAGTACTTC. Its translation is CASTLVGTGTQYF.

CDR3 in DNA: TGCGCCAGCAGCTTGCGGGGTCGAAGGTACGAGCAGTACTTC. It encodes CASSLRGRRYEQYF. This rearrangement joins TRBV5-1 to TRBJ2-7; D is perhaps TRBD2 (5 bases). Germline assignment: CDR1 SGHRS and CDR2 YFSETQ. The CDR3 has 14 amino acids. Trimming pared 1 base from V and 4 bases from J, leaving 12 bases between.

CDR3 in DNA: TGCGCCAGCAGCTTGGAGGACAGAAACACTGAAGCTTTCTTT. This sequence encodes CASSLEDRNTEAFF. The chain joins TRBV5-1 to TRBJ1-1; TRBD1 is a possible D gene (6 bases). With 0 bases removed from V and 2 bases from J, the gap between germline ends came to 8 bases. This CDR3 is 14 amino acids long. CDR1 and CDR2 from the germline V gene are SGHRS and YFSETQ.

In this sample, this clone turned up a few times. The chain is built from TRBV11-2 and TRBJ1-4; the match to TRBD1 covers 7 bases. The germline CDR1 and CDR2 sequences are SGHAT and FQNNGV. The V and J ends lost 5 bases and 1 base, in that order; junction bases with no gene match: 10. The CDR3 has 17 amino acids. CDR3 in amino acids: CASSTYRGRVTNEKLFF. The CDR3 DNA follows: TGTGCCAGCAGCACTTACAGGGGACGGGTAACTAATGAAAAACTGTTTTTT.

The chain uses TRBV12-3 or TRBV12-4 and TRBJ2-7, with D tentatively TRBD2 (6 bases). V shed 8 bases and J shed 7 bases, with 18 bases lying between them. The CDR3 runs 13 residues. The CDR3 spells CASSVGRRLEQYF. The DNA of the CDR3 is TGTGCCAGCTCTGTGGGGAGGCGTTTAGAGCAGTACTTC.

CDR3 residues: CAIKSGTSGTSPYNEQFF. The CDR3, as DNA: TGTGCCATCAAGTCCGGGACTAGCGGGACCTCGCCCTACAATGAGCAGTTCTTC. The gene calls are TRBV10-3 and TRBJ2-1; 13 bases agree with TRBD2. V trimming: 7 bases; J trimming: 2 bases; junction bases outside the gene matches: 11. The CDR3 is 18 residues long. CDR1 is ENHRY and CDR2 is SYGVKD in the germline V gene.

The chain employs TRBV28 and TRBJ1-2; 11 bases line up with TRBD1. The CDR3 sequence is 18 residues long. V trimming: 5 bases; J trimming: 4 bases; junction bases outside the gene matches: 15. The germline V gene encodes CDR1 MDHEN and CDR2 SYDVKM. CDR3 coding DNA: TGTGCCAGCAGTGCCACGGGACAGGGGGGCACCTTTACCTATGGCTACACCTTC. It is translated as CASSATGQGGTFTYGYTF.

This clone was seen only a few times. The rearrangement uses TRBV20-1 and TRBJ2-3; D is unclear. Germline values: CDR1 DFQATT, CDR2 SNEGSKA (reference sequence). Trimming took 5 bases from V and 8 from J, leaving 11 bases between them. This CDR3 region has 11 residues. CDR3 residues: CSASLEATQYF. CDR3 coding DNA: TGCAGTGCTTCGCTAGAGGCTACGCAGTATTTT.

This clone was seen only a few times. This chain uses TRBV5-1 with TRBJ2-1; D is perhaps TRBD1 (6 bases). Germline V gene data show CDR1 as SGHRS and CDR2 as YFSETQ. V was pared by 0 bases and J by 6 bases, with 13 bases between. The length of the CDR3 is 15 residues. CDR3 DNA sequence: TGCGCCAGCAGCTTGGAAGGACAGCGGCGCAATGAGCAGTTCTTC. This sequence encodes CASSLEGQRRNEQFF.

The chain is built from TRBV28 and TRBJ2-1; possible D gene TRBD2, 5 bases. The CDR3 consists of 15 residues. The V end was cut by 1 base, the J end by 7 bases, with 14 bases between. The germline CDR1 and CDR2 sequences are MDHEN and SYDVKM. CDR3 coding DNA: TGTGCCAGCAGTTTATACGGCGGACTGCTGAATGAGCAGTTCTTC. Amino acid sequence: CASSLYGGLLNEQFF.

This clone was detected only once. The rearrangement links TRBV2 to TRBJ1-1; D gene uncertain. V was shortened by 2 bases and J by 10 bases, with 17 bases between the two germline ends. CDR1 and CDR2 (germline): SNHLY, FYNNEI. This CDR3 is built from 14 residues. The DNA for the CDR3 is TGTGCCAGCAGTGAAATGGGTTCCAGAAACAGAGCTTTCTTT. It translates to CASSEMGSRNRAFF.

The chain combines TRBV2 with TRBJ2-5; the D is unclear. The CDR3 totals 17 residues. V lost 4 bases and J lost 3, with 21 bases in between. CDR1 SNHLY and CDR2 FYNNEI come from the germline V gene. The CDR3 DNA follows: TGTGCCAGCAGTGTCGAAGCCGTTAGCCCCTTCAAAGAGACCCAGTACTTC. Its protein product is CASSVEAVSPFKETQYF.